Given below is one T cell receptor (beta chain) in context. The sample comes from a study of blood T cell repertoires in COVID-19. In the study overall: Acute-phase and convalescent COVID-19 samples originated in the United States, Italy and Spain. T cells, B-cell-depleted T cells, or PBMCs supplied cDNA or gDNA.

The authors' processing: Counts of nucleated cells, estimated from reference gene primer amplification, were obtained. Here immunoSEQ multiplex PCR was the method, and the copy in TCRdb shows in-frame clones only, minus some. V and J calls and clone size are as listed in that table; D and trimming were resolved from the DNA. Among 85,000 to 120,000 clones, around 90% were seen once, and the ten largest hold 4% to 5.5%. This CDR3 has 14 amino acids. The germline V gene has CDR1 SGHDT and CDR2 YYEEEE. Losses at the gene ends were 4 bases for V and 4 bases for J; bases not matched to a gene: 4. Seattle patients were enrolled while actively infected and followed longitudinally.

The rearrangement joins TRBV5-6 to TRBJ1-5, with 8 positions matching TRBD1. The TCR originated in a woman in her 50s with COVID-19, enrolled during active disease. Sequencing input: peripheral blood. This CDR3 reads CASSGQGGNQPQHF. The CDR3 nucleotides read TGTGCCAGCAGCGGACAGGGAGGGAATCAGCCCCAGCATTTT. The full variable domain, in which reference TRBV5-6 and TRBJ1-5 provide the parts outside the CDR3, is DAGVTQSPTHLIKTRGQQVTLRCSPKSGHDTVSWYQQALGQGPQFIFQYYEEEERQRGNFPDRFSGHQFPNYSSELNVNALLLGDSALYLCASSGQGGNQPQHFGDGTRLSIL.